Presented here are 11 T cell receptor beta chains from one specimen sequenced in a study of T-cell reconstitution after alpha-beta-depleted transplantation in children. Unique molecular identifiers were built into the TCRbeta library. TCRdb fed the PCR reads into MiXCR, producing one record per CDR3 protein. The table has approximately 420,000 distinct CDR3 sequences, about a tenth seen once. The sequencing used PBMCs from the stem cell graft donor, collected from the stem cell graft. The receptors were sampled from a human donor who donated a stem cell graft to a child with acute myeloid leukemia.

This clonotype was detected a few times. The V gene is TRBV7-2, the J gene TRBJ2-1, with a possible D match to TRBD1 (6 bases). The germline V gene encodes CDR1 SGHTA and CDR2 FQGNSA. This CDR3 is built from 15 residues. Trimming removed 5 bases at V and 5 bases at J, with 16 bases between. The chain's CDR3 is CASSPPGTLDNEQFF. The CDR3 region has the DNA TGTGCCAGCAGCCCCCCTGGGACACTCGACAATGAGCAGTTCTTC.

This sequence joins TRBV6-2 or TRBV6-3 and TRBJ1-2; unclear D gene. The CDR3 totals 18 residues. Germline V gene data show CDR1 as MNHEY and CDR2 as SVGEGT. V was clipped by 0 bases and J by 1 base, with 18 bases between them. The CDR3 is CASSYSAVPRRNNYGYTF. DNA for the CDR3: TGTGCCAGCAGTTACTCTGCGGTACCGCGGAGGAATAACTATGGCTACACCTTC.

This clonotype was found a few times. The chain is built from TRBV5-1 and TRBJ2-1; 7 nucleotides match TRBD1. The ends lost 4 bases at V and 5 bases at J; junction bases unmatched: 6. Germline V gene sequence: CDR1 SGHRS, CDR2 YFSETQ. CDR3 size: 14 residues. CDR3 coding DNA: TGCGCCAGCAGCCCCAGGGGGTCCCACAATGAGCAGTTCTTC. As protein: CASSPRGSHNEQFF. Based on the CDR3 plus reference TRBV5-1 and TRBJ2-1, the full variable domain is KAGVTQTPRYLIKTRGQQVTLSCSPISGHRSVSWYQQTPGQGLQFLFEYFSETQRNKGNFPGRFSGRQFSNSRSEMNVSTLELGDSALYLCASSPRGSHNEQFFGPGTRLTVL.

The CDR3 nucleotides are TGTGCCAGCACACGGACAGGCCTGGCCTATGGCTACACCTTC. The encoded protein is CASTRTGLAYGYTF. The chain links TRBV2 to TRBJ1-2; 7 bases agree with TRBD1. V gave up 7 bases and J gave up 4 bases; unmatched junction bases: 9. Germline CDR1 and CDR2: SNHLY and FYNNEI. CDR3 size: 14 residues.

This clonotype was seen only a few times. This chain joins TRBV12-3 or TRBV12-4 and TRBJ2-1; D may be TRBD1 (6 bases). The ends were cut back, 8 bases at V and 3 bases at J, with 14 bases in the middle. This CDR3 has 14 residues. The CDR3 loop reads CASHEPGVYNEQFF. The CDR3 nucleotides read TGTGCCAGCCATGAACCAGGGGTCTACAATGAGCAGTTCTTC.

The CDR3 protein is CSARARGPSNTGELFF. The CDR3 DNA reads as TGCAGTGCTAGAGCCAGGGGCCCAAGTAACACCGGGGAGCTGTTTTTT. J is TRBJ2-2 and V is TRBV20-1; tentatively, D is TRBD1 (6 bases). CDR3 length: 16 amino acids. Germline CDR1 is DFQATT and CDR2 is SNEGSKA (reference sequence). V gave up 1 base and J gave up 2 bases, with 14 bases separating them.

This clonotype was seen a handful of times. The V gene is TRBV5-1, the J gene TRBJ2-1; 7 nucleotides match TRBD2. Germline values: CDR1 SGHRS, CDR2 YFSETQ. CDR3 size: 15 residues. Trimming at V came to 4 bases and at J to 5 bases, leaving 9 bases not matched to a gene. The CDR3 region has the DNA TGCGCCAGCAGCCAGAGCGGGACTTCTGACAATGAGCAGTTCTTC. The encoded protein is CASSQSGTSDNEQFF.

This clonotype was detected ten times or more. This chain links TRBV5-1 with TRBJ2-2, with D hard to call. This CDR3 contains 14 residues. V lost 0 bases and J 5 bases, leaving 8 bases between the germline ends. From germline, CDR1 is SGHRS and CDR2 YFSETQ. CDR3 in DNA: TGCGCCAGCAGCTTGGTACCCGGGACCGGGGAGCTGTTTTTT. Translation gives CASSLVPGTGELFF. The whole variable domain, filled in from reference TRBV5-1 and TRBJ2-2, reads KAGVTQTPRYLIKTRGQQVTLSCSPISGHRSVSWYQQTPGQGLQFLFEYFSETQRNKGNFPGRFSGRQFSNSRSEMNVSTLELGDSALYLCASSLVPGTGELFFGEGSRLTVL.

The chain couples TRBV6-2 or TRBV6-3 to TRBJ1-2; 7 bases align to TRBD1. Germline trimming cut 6 bases from V and 2 bases from J; bases unmatched to any gene: 6. Germline V gene lookup returns CDR1 MNHEY and CDR2 SVGEGT. This CDR3 has 14 residues. This chain's CDR3 is CASRTNRGNYGYTF. CDR3 coding DNA: TGTGCCAGCAGGACCAACAGGGGAAACTATGGCTACACCTTC.

The chain combines TRBV25-1 with TRBJ2-7; no firm D call. Germline CDR1 and CDR2: MGHDK and SYGVNS. V was cut by 4 bases and J by 1 base, with 8 bases left in between. This CDR3 has 13 residues. The CDR3 loop is CASSVDVSYEQYV. CDR3 sequence (DNA): TGTGCCAGCAGTGTCGACGTTTCCTACGAGCAGTACGTC.

This clonotype was counted only a few times. The chain carries TRBV15 and TRBJ2-2; D unresolved. This CDR3 spans 16 amino acids. Germline V lookup: CDR1 LNHNV, CDR2 YYDKDF (reference sequence). The ends were cut back, 0 bases at V and 0 bases at J, with 8 bases in the middle. The CDR3 region has the DNA TGTGCCACCAGCAGAGAGGCGATAACGAACACCGGGGAGCTGTTTTTT. Its protein product is CATSREAITNTGELFF. Combining the CDR3 with reference TRBV15 and TRBJ2-2 gives the whole variable domain DAMVIQNPRYQVTQFGKPVTLSCSQTLNHNVMYWYQQKSSQAPKLLFHYYDKDFNNEADTPDNFQSRRPNTSFCFLDIRSPGLGDTAMYLCATSREAITNTGELFFGEGSRLTVL.